A selection of T cell receptor beta chains follows, all from one sample in a study of blood T cell repertoires in COVID-19. The data were produced by immunoSEQ multiplex PCR, yet TCRdb's version contains in-frame clones alone and is incomplete. The table includes some 270,000 clones, 86% detected once. The sequenced sample was peripheral blood. These TCRs come from a woman of 80 years or more with COVID-19, enrolled during active disease. Each CDR3 is given with its conserved first and last residue. A D gene is named only where the DNA matches it firmly. Expanded clones get a size class; other rows say once, few or many, or leave the size out.

CDR3aa,CDR3nt,j_gene,d_gene,abundance,v_gene
CASSQGSPTNEKLFF,TGTGCCAGCAGCCAAGGGAGCCCAACTAATGAAAAACTGTTTTTT,TRBJ1-4,.,.,TRBV3-1/TRBV3-2
CASRRRGYTGTGETEAFF,TGTGCCAGCCGCAGAAGGGGATATACCGGGACAGGGGAAACTGAAGCTTTCTTT,TRBJ1-1,TRBD1,.,TRBV27
CASSKGTSGGGADTQYF,TGTGCCAGCAGTAAAGGGACTAGCGGGGGTGGCGCAGATACGCAGTATTTT,TRBJ2-3,TRBD2,.,TRBV7-9
CASSFGQGNTGELFF,TGCGCCAGCAGCTTTGGACAGGGAAACACCGGGGAGCTGTTTTTT,TRBJ2-2,TRBD1,once,TRBV5-1
CASRNTGQAINSPLHF,TGTGCCAGCAGAAATACGGGACAGGCGATAAATTCACCCCTCCACTTT,TRBJ1-6,TRBD1,once,TRBV5-4
CASSTPTGELFF,TGTGCCAGCAGTACCCCGACAGGGGAGTTGTTTTTT,TRBJ1-4,TRBD1,few,TRBV27
CASTPQGVIRETQYF,TGTGCCAGCACCCCCCAGGGGGTAATACGAGAGACCCAGTACTTC,TRBJ2-5,TRBD1,once,TRBV2
CASRRAGRETQYF,TGTGCCAGCAGGCGAGCGGGGAGGGAGACCCAGTACTTC,TRBJ2-5,TRBD2,.,TRBV6-6
CASRVGGQSNEKLFF,TGCGCCAGCAGGGTGGGGGGGCAATCAAATGAAAAACTGTTTTTT,TRBJ1-4,.,.,TRBV10-1
CASRPGGGGYTF,TGTGCCAGCAGACCTGGGGGCGGTGGCTACACCTTC,TRBJ1-2,.,.,TRBV5-4
CASSSGQGPYEQYF,TGTGCCAGCAGCTCAGGACAGGGCCCCTACGAGCAGTACTTC,TRBJ2-7,TRBD1,.,TRBV11-3
CASSINSDNEQFF,TGTGCCAGTAGTATTAATTCTGACAATGAGCAGTTCTTC,TRBJ2-1,.,.,TRBV19
CATATTNYGYTF,TGTGCCACCGCGACAACTAACTATGGCTACACCTTC,TRBJ1-2,.,.,TRBV2
CASSVNSATNEKLFF,TGCGCCAGCAGCGTGAACAGTGCAACTAATGAAAAACTGTTTTTT,TRBJ1-4,.,.,TRBV5-1
CASSQRTELHNSPLHF,TGTGCCAGTAGCCAACGGACAGAGCTACATAATTCACCCCTCCACTTT,TRBJ1-6,.,.,TRBV19
CATSDPTGKYGYTF,TGTGCCACCAGTGATCCGACAGGAAAGTATGGCTACACCTTC,TRBJ1-2,.,.,TRBV24-1
CASSKAGGSNSPLHF,TGTGCCAGCTCTAAAGCGGGGGGAAGTAATTCACCCCTCCACTTT,TRBJ1-6,.,.,TRBV6-5
CASSPPITGGNYGYTF,TGTGCCAGCTCACCACCTATTACAGGGGGTAACTATGGCTACACCTTC,TRBJ1-2,TRBD1,.,TRBV18
CASSLDQGKNIQYF,TGCGCCAGCAGCTTGGACCAGGGCAAAAACATTCAGTACTTC,TRBJ2-4,.,.,TRBV5-1
CAISEDRYGYTF,TGTGCCATCAGTGAGGACAGATATGGCTACACCTTC,TRBJ1-2,.,.,TRBV10-3
CASSQDGTTSYNEQFF,TGCGCCAGCAGCCAAGATGGCACCACCTCCTACAATGAGCAGTTCTTC,TRBJ2-1,.,.,TRBV4-3
CASSLSQGGNSPLHF,TGTGCCAGCAGTTTATCCCAGGGGGGAAATTCACCCCTCCACTTT,TRBJ1-6,TRBD1,few,TRBV7-2
CASSSGYLNGYTF,TGTGCCAGCAGCTCGGGGTATCTTAATGGCTACACCTTC,TRBJ1-2,.,.,TRBV7-6
CASSLEGSSYNEQFF,TGTGCCAGCAGTTTGGAGGGGAGCTCCTACAATGAGCAGTTCTTC,TRBJ2-1,.,.,TRBV6-4
CASSENSGAYEQYF,TGTGCCAGCAGTGAAAATTCCGGGGCCTACGAGCAGTACTTC,TRBJ2-7,.,.,TRBV2
CASSPPEGGAYGYTF,TGTGCCAGCTCACCACCGGAAGGGGGCGCGTATGGCTACACCTTC,TRBJ1-2,TRBD1,.,TRBV18
CASREGANSPLHF,TGCGCCAGCAGAGAGGGGGCGAATTCACCCCTCCACTTT,TRBJ1-6,TRBD1,.,TRBV5-1
CASAPNSGNTEAFF,TGTGCTAGTGCCCCCAACTCAGGTAACACTGAAGCTTTCTTT,TRBJ1-1,.,.,TRBV12-5
CASSQGVAGGQETQYF,TGTGCCAGCAGCCAAGGGGTAGCGGGGGGCCAAGAGACCCAGTACTTC,TRBJ2-5,TRBD2,.,TRBV4-2
CASNRNGDTDTQYF,TGCGCCAGCAATAGGAACGGGGACACAGATACGCAGTATTTT,TRBJ2-3,.,once,TRBV5-1
CASSADTGSNTEAFF,TGTGCCAGCAGCGCGGACACAGGGTCGAACACTGAAGCTTTCTTT,TRBJ1-1,.,once,TRBV5-6
CASSSDVRGRDNSPLHF,TGTGCCAGCTCCTCCGATGTCCGGGGGAGAGATAATTCACCCCTCCACTTT,TRBJ1-6,.,once,TRBV18
CASSQGYDRGNSPLHF,TGTGCCAGCAGCCAAGGCTACGACAGGGGGAATTCACCCCTCCACTTT,TRBJ1-6,TRBD1,.,TRBV3-1/TRBV3-2
CASSFKASGGSSFTGELFF,TGTGCCAGCAGCTTTAAAGCTAGCGGGGGCAGCTCTTTTACCGGGGAGCTGTTTTTT,TRBJ2-2,TRBD2,.,TRBV5-4
CASSWGTSGDTDTQYF,TGTGCCAGCAGCTGGGGGACTAGCGGGGACACAGATACGCAGTATTTT,TRBJ2-3,TRBD2,.,TRBV5-4
CASSLDRATGELFF,TGCGCCAGCAGCTTGGACAGGGCTACCGGGGAGCTGTTTTTT,TRBJ2-2,.,.,TRBV5-1
CATSGGQGSSSNQPQHF,TGTGCCACCAGTGGGGGACAGGGTTCGTCAAGCAATCAGCCCCAGCATTTT,TRBJ1-5,TRBD1,.,TRBV24-1
CASSLVGEGGGRTDTQYF,TGCGCCAGCAGCTTGGTGGGGGAAGGCGGGGGCCGCACAGATACGCAGTATTTT,TRBJ2-3,.,.,TRBV5-1
CAWYSTTGGNYGYTF,TGTGCCTGGTATTCCACGACAGGGGGCAACTATGGCTACACCTTC,TRBJ1-2,TRBD1,.,TRBV30
CASSVAGANTGELFF,TGTGCCAGCAGTGTAGCGGGGGCTAACACCGGGGAGCTGTTTTTT,TRBJ2-2,TRBD2,.,TRBV6-2/TRBV6-3
CASSYRRGQFEAFF,TGTGCCAGCAGTTACCGCAGGGGCCAGTTTGAAGCTTTCTTT,TRBJ1-1,.,few,TRBV6-2/TRBV6-3
CASSATGTGANVLTF,TGCGCCAGCAGTGCTACGGGGACTGGGGCCAACGTCCTGACTTTC,TRBJ2-6,.,.,TRBV5-1
CASSPPASMETQYF,TGTGCCAGCTCACCACCGGCTAGCATGGAGACCCAGTACTTC,TRBJ2-5,.,.,TRBV18
CASSLSGTGRTGELFF,TGTGCCAGCAGTTTATCCGGGACAGGGAGGACCGGGGAGCTGTTTTTT,TRBJ2-2,TRBD1,once,TRBV28
CASSNIFLWGQNSPYEQYF,TGTGCCAGCAGTAATATCTTTTTGTGGGGACAGAATTCTCCCTACGAGCAGTACTTC,TRBJ2-7,TRBD1,.,TRBV28
CASSRLGTVQETQYF,TGCGCCAGCAGCCGCTTAGGGACAGTCCAAGAGACCCAGTACTTC,TRBJ2-5,TRBD1,.,TRBV4-1
CASSQDTSSYNEQFF,TGCGCCAGCAGCCAAGATACCAGCTCCTACAATGAGCAGTTCTTC,TRBJ2-1,.,once,TRBV4-1
CAWSQRAGGNQPQHF,TGTGCCTGGAGTCAGAGGGCCGGGGGCAATCAGCCCCAGCATTTT,TRBJ1-5,.,.,TRBV30
CASTAGPKYGYTF,TGTGCCAGCACAGCAGGGCCCAAGTATGGCTACACCTTC,TRBJ1-2,.,.,TRBV2
CASSAGTSGYNEQFF,TGTGCCAGCAGCGCCGGGACTAGCGGCTACAATGAGCAGTTCTTC,TRBJ2-1,TRBD2,.,TRBV7-8
CASSYAGAVTGELFF,TGTGCCAGCAGTTACGCGGGGGCTGTCACCGGGGAGCTGTTTTTT,TRBJ2-2,.,.,TRBV28
CASSLAPTRGYTF,TGTGCCAGCAGCCTCGCCCCAACGCGGGGCTACACCTTC,TRBJ1-2,.,.,TRBV7-8
CASEDRAGNQPQHF,TGTGCCAGCGAGGACAGGGCGGGCAATCAGCCCCAGCATTTT,TRBJ1-5,TRBD1,.,TRBV6-5
CASSLRGQKNTEAFF,TGTGCCAGCAGCTTACGGGGACAGAAAAACACTGAAGCTTTCTTT,TRBJ1-1,TRBD1,.,TRBV7-2
CASSIDSYTEAFF,TGTGCCAGTAGTATTGACTCCTACACTGAAGCTTTCTTT,TRBJ1-1,.,.,TRBV19
CASSPDAGGNQPQHF,TGTGCCAGCAGCCCCGACGCAGGGGGCAATCAGCCCCAGCATTTT,TRBJ1-5,.,.,TRBV5-5